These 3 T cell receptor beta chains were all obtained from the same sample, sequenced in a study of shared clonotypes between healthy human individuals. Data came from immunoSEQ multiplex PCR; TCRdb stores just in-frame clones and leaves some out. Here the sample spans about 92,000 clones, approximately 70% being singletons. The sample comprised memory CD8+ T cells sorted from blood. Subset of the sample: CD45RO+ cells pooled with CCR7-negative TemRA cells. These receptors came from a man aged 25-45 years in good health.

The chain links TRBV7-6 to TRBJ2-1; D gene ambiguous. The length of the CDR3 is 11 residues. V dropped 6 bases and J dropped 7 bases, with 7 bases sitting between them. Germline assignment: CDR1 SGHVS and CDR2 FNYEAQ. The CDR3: CASSSPNEQFF. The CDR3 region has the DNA TGTGCCAGCAGTTCCCCTAATGAGCAGTTCTTC.

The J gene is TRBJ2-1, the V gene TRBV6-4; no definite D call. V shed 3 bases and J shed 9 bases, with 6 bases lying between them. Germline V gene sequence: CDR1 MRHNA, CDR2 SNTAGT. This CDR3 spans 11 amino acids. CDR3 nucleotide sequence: TGTGCCAGCAGTGAGGGTTTTGAGCAGTTCTTC. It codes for CASSEGFEQFF.

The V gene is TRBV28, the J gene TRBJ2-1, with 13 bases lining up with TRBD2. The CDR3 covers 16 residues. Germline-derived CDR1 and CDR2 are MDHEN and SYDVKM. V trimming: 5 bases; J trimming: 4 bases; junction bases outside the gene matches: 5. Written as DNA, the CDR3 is TGTGCCAGCAGTCCCTTGGGACTAGCGGGGTACAATGAGCAGTTCTTC. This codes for CASSPLGLAGYNEQFF.